This TCR beta chain was obtained from a study of T cell repertoires in cytomegalovirus infection. Study summary: Alongside well-studied HLA-B-restricted CMV epitopes, recently identified HLA-C-restricted CMV epitopes were also used. It was the public TCR beta signatures that indicated both CMV infection and matching HLA type. Broader study findings: HLA-C-restricted, CMV-specific TCR beta clonotypes were dominant ex vivo. CMV carriers having the relevant HLA were flagged by cumulative public TCR beta family frequency.

Concerning this clonotype: The target antigen is unknown. A much larger clone differs from this one at a single base, so this may be a read error. It is unclear where the CDR3 begins or ends on the DNA, so no DNA is shown, and the CDR3 is as TCRdb lists it.

Germline loops: CDR1 SGHVS, CDR2 FQNEAQ. Counting both end residues, the CDR3 totals 16 amino acids. TCRdb processed the reads anew with MiXCR; each CDR3 protein has one entry. The sample yields 100,000 to 150,000 distinct CDR3 sequences, 32% seen once. The receptor was isolated from a human donor in good health (CMV status not recorded). Some clones in this sample may be carry-over from other donors' samples. Specimen: CD8+ T cells from cultured PBMCs, collected from culture after CMV antigen stimulation. V gene TRBV7-8 combines with J gene TRBJ2-6; the table names TRBD1, a call not compared with the DNA. The CDR3 reads CAAGGAFGSGANVLSF.